The 18 T cell receptor beta chains given below trace back to one sample, sequenced in a study of T cells in Graves' hyperthyroidism and ophthalmopathy. Amplified TCR beta CDR3 regions came from RNA transcripts. HTBI primers were used for first-round RT-PCR of the TCR CDR3. TCRdb passed the multiplex PCR reads through MiXCR, listing each CDR3 protein once. The data show a few hundred thousand distinct CDR3 sequences, about 14% seen once. The sample comprised blood. Receptor source: a woman in her thirties with Graves' ophthalmopathy.

This clonotype was detected many times. This chain connects TRBV20-1 to TRBJ2-7; TRBD1 matches at 9 bases. The CDR3 runs 14 residues. V lost 3 bases to trimming and J lost 1 base; unmatched junction nucleotides: 4. Germline lookup yields CDR1 DFQATT and CDR2 SNEGSKA (reference sequence). The DNA for the CDR3 is TGCAGTGCTAGGACAGGGGGGAGATCCTACGAGCAGTACTTC. It yields the protein CSARTGGRSYEQYF.

This clonotype came up many times. The rearrangement joins TRBV27 to TRBJ1-5, with D maybe TRBD1 (5 bases). This CDR3 region has 18 residues. The V and J ends lost 0 bases and 2 bases respectively, with 17 bases between them. Germline values: CDR1 MNHEY, CDR2 SMNVEV (reference sequence). The CDR3 region has the DNA TGTGCCAGCAGTTTATCGCCCCGGGGGTGGGACGGCAATCAGCCCCAGCATTTT. Residues: CASSLSPRGWDGNQPQHF.

This clonotype was seen many times. This chain uses TRBV28 with TRBJ1-2; no firm D call. This CDR3 contains 12 residues. Trimming removed 7 bases from V and 7 bases from J, with 13 bases in between. Germline V gene lookup returns CDR1 MDHEN and CDR2 SYDVKM. The CDR3 sequence: CASTAVGVGYTF. The CDR3 DNA reads TGTGCCAGCACCGCTGTAGGTGTTGGCTACACCTTC.

In its sample, this clonotype was seen many times. V is TRBV30 and J is TRBJ2-2; no reliable D call. The V and J ends lost 0 bases and 8 bases respectively, with 7 bases between them. CDR3 size: 12 residues. Per the germline V gene, CDR1 is GTSNPN and CDR2 is SVGIG (reference sequence). CDR3 nucleotides: TGTGCCTGGAGTGTACCCTCTGGGGAGCTGTTTTTT. Translating it yields CAWSVPSGELFF.

This clonotype appeared a few times. V is TRBV29-1 and J is TRBJ2-3, with D perhaps matching TRBD1 or TRBD2 (5 bases each). With 2 bases removed from V and 4 bases from J, the gap between germline ends came to 10 bases. Per the germline V gene, CDR1 is SQVTM and CDR2 is ANQGSEA. The CDR3 runs 13 residues. CDR3 coding DNA: TGCAGCGTTGAAAGTGGGACCCCAGATACGCAGTATTTT. Its translation: CSVESGTPDTQYF.

This clonotype was found a few times. The chain has TRBV19 and TRBJ2-5; TRBD2 might be the D (7 bases). Trimming stripped 5 bases from V and 6 bases from J, with 19 bases between. The CDR3 runs to 15 residues. Germline CDR1 is LNHDA and CDR2 is SQIVND (reference sequence). This CDR3 reads CASSAPWEGGKTQYF. Here the CDR3 DNA reads TGTGCCAGTAGTGCCCCCTGGGAGGGGGGGAAGACCCAGTACTTC.

In this sample, this clonotype turned up many times. This chain connects TRBV6-5 to TRBJ1-5; TRBD1 matches at 9 bases. Looked up from germline, CDR1 is MNHEY and CDR2 is SVGAGI. The CDR3 contains 16 residues. Trimming took 2 bases from V and 4 from J; bases not matched to a gene: 6. CDR3 coding DNA: TGTGCCAGCAGTTACGAGACAGGGGGGTGGAATCAGCCCCAGCATTTT. Amino acids: CASSYETGGWNQPQHF.

This clonotype was detected only a few times. The chain joins TRBV19 to TRBJ2-3, with 10 bases aligning to TRBD2. This CDR3 has 17 residues. V dropped 3 bases and J dropped 6; count of bases not matched to a gene: 12. Germline loops: CDR1 LNHDA, CDR2 SQIVND (reference sequence). The CDR3 loop is CASSIMASGGSPDTQYF. The DNA for the CDR3 is TGTGCCAGTAGTATTATGGCTAGCGGGGGCTCCCCGGATACGCAGTATTTT.

In this sample, this clonotype turned up many times. The J gene is TRBJ1-5, the V gene TRBV20-1; D not certain. Germline V gene lookup returns CDR1 DFQATT and CDR2 SNEGSKA (reference sequence). Trimming removed 6 bases from V and 0 bases from J, with 6 bases in between. CDR3 length: 12 residues. The CDR3 DNA reads TGCAGTGCCAGAAATAGCAATCAGCCCCAGCATTTT. Protein: CSARNSNQPQHF.

A few counts support this clonotype. The J gene is TRBJ1-2, the V gene TRBV4-1; possible D gene TRBD1, 6 bases. Trimming removed 1 base at V and 4 bases at J, with 25 bases between. The V gene's germline CDR1 is MGHRA and CDR2 YSYEKL. This CDR3 has 19 residues. CDR3 amino acids: CASSQGLQGSWKSSYGYTF. CDR3 coding DNA: TGCGCCAGCAGCCAAGGGTTACAGGGTTCGTGGAAGTCTAGCTATGGCTACACCTTC.

This clonotype appeared many times. The rearrangement links TRBV5-1 to TRBJ2-2; possibly TRBD1 for D (5 bases). The CDR3 is 15 residues long. The germline V and J ends were trimmed by 0 bases and 5 bases, with 11 bases remaining between them. Germline assignment: CDR1 SGHRS and CDR2 YFSETQ. The CDR3 loop is CASSLEGQRTGELFF. CDR3 DNA sequence: TGCGCCAGCAGCTTGGAGGGGCAGAGGACCGGGGAGCTGTTTTTT.

The chain joins TRBV27 to TRBJ2-7; D gene unclear. The CDR3 loop spans 14 amino acids. V gave up 2 bases and J gave up 2 bases, with 10 bases separating them. The germline CDR1 and CDR2 sequences are MNHEY and SMNVEV (reference sequence). Here the CDR3 reads CASSLSQTTYEQYF. CDR3 nucleotides: TGTGCCAGCAGTTTAAGCCAGACCACCTACGAGCAGTACTTC.

V gene TRBV7-9 combines with J gene TRBJ1-3; a possible D gene is TRBD1 (6 bases). Trimming shortened V by 3 bases and J by 8 bases, and 11 bases separated the two germline ends. The CDR3 sequence is 13 residues long. Germline V gene sequence: CDR1 SEHNR, CDR2 FQNEAQ (reference sequence). This CDR3 reads CASSLGGLDTIYF. CDR3 in DNA: TGTGCCAGCAGCTTGGGGGGCCTGGACACCATATATTTT.

With regard to this clonotype: This sequence may be a read error, since a much larger clone differs from it by one base. The rearrangement links TRBV29-1 to TRBJ2-3; no reliable D call. This CDR3 has 13 amino acids. The V end was cut by 4 bases, the J end by 2 bases, with 10 bases between. The germline V gene has CDR1 SQVTM and CDR2 ANQGSEA. The DNA for the CDR3 is TGCAGCGTTGCCGGGTGGATCACAGATACGCAGTATTTT. Amino acid sequence: CSVAGWITDTQYF.

This clonotype was seen only a few times. This could be a read error, since a much larger clone is one nucleotide away. The chain employs TRBV20-1 and TRBJ1-2, with unresolved D. The CDR3 has 13 residues. Trimming stripped 0 bases from V and 6 bases from J, with 11 bases between. From germline, CDR1 is DFQATT and CDR2 SNEGSKA (reference sequence). The CDR3 sequence: CSARDGGVDGYTF. Written as DNA, the CDR3 is TGCAGTGCTAGAGATGGAGGAGTAGATGGCTACACCTTC.

There are a few counts of this clonotype. V is TRBV10-3 and J is TRBJ2-7; a possible D gene is TRBD2 (6 bases). V shed 8 bases and J shed 7 bases, with 12 bases lying between them. The germline V gene encodes CDR1 ENHRY and CDR2 SYGVKD. The CDR3 sequence is 11 residues long. CDR3 bases: TGTGCCATCTCTCGAGGGAGGGAGCAGTACTTC. This encodes CAISRGREQYF.

Regarding this clonotype: Mismatch with germline at one junction end may stem from a read error. The V and J genes are TRBV19 and TRBJ1-2; tentatively, D is TRBD1 (6 bases). The CDR3 length is 15 residues. The germline gives CDR1 LNHDA, CDR2 SQIVND (reference sequence). Written as DNA, the CDR3 is TGTACCAGTAGTATATTTACAGGGATCTCAATCGGCTACACCTTC. Residues: CTSSIFTGISIGYTF.

The chain couples TRBV28 to TRBJ1-6; no firm D call. CDR3 length: 14 residues. V was pared by 2 bases and J by 7 bases, with 9 bases between. The germline gives CDR1 MDHEN, CDR2 SYDVKM. The CDR3 sequence: CASSLEGFNSPLHF. CDR3 coding DNA: TGTGCCAGCAGTTTAGAGGGCTTCAATTCACCCCTCCACTTT.